The entry below describes one T cell receptor (beta chain). In this sample, this clone turned up once. What this receptor recognizes is not known. Nothing much larger sits one base from this clone, and base qualities are not available. Library preparation used the immunoSEQ multiplex PCR assay. The table comes from immuneACCESS by way of TCRdb, which keeps in-frame sequences with V and J called. Part of the clones is missing from these tables; in studies checked, under half for an unresolved V gene and the rest for unknown reasons. The sample table contains approximately 59,000 clones; only one count was recorded for roughly 95% of them. Roughly 0.35% of the sample is in the top ten clones. This record belongs to a study of T cell changes during pregnancy in multiple sclerosis (dated by TCRdb to about 2019). General notes on the study: Changes in the T cell repertoire over the course of pregnancy were examined in this study in women with multiple sclerosis.

The starting material was CD4+ T cells from peripheral blood mononuclear cells, obtained before pregnancy. The sequence was obtained from a female donor with multiple sclerosis, enrolled in a pregnancy study.

The CDR3 region has the sequence CAWSAGTVAFF. The DNA sequence is given as TGTGCCTGGAGTGCCGGGACAGTTGCTTTCTTT. The rearranged segments are TRBV30 and TRBJ1-1, with 7 bases in between that match TRBD1. Per the germline V gene (reference sequence), GTSNPN is the CDR1 and SVGIG is the CDR2. Counted from cysteine to phenylalanine, this CDR3 has 11 amino acids. CDR3 DNA only is kept here, 33 bases in frame from base 1. Unmatched junction bases come to 4, with V trimmed by 1 base and J by 11 bases.